A selection of T cell receptor beta chains follows, all from one sample in a study of blood T cells in healthy people across ages. One entry per CDR3 protein, called by TCRdb with MiXCR from the 5' RACE reads. The table lists 1 million or so distinct CDR3 sequences, 20% to 25% of them singletons. These data also formed part of another study, on T cells of mothers and their children.

Sequences were obtained from blood. The receptors derive from a girl aged 2 to 10 in good health. The CDR3 runs from the conserved cysteine through the conserved F or W. The D gene is left open where the match is weak. For some rows the clone size is stated as once, few or many, or as a class when expanded; others skip it.

.	TRBJ2-7	.	TRBV19	TGTGCCAGTAGTATTGCAGGGACCCACGAGCAGTACTTC	CASSIAGTHEQYF
.	TRBJ2-5	few	TRBV11-2	TGTGCCAGCAGCTTAGTCCCGACTACCTTAGAGACCCAGTACTTC	CASSLVPTTLETQYF
.	TRBJ1-5	few	TRBV7-9	TGTGCCAGCAGCCTAAGTCCCGATCAGCCCCAGCATTTT	CASSLSPDQPQHF
TRBD2	TRBJ2-7	.	TRBV18	TGTGCCAGCTCCATCGGAGCTAGCGGTGTCTCCTACGAGCAGTACTTC	CASSIGASGVSYEQYF
TRBD2	TRBJ2-1	few	TRBV28	TGTGCCAGCAGTTCGACTAGCGGGAGGGTGTGGGATGAGCAGTTCTTC	CASSSTSGRVWDEQFF
TRBD2	TRBJ2-3	.	TRBV20-1	TGCAGCGGCAGGACTAGCGGTACAGATACGCAGTATTTT	CSGRTSGTDTQYF
.	TRBJ1-1	few	TRBV27	TGTGCCAGCAGGCCCGGATCAAACACTGAAGCTTTCTTT	CASRPGSNTEAFF
.	TRBJ1-6	few	TRBV20-1	TGCAGTGCTAGAGGCGGGACCCTCGATTCACCCCTCCACTTT	CSARGGTLDSPLHF
.	TRBJ1-5	few	TRBV27	TGTGCCTCAGCCGGGCAGGGTACCAGCAATCAGCCCCAGCATTTT	CASAGQGTSNQPQHF
.	TRBJ1-4	few	TRBV12-3/TRBV12-4	TGTGCCAGCAGTGACTACCGGGACGGAAATGAAAAACTGTTTTTT	CASSDYRDGNEKLFF
TRBD1	TRBJ1-6	.	TRBV20-1	TGCAGTGCTAGAGATCATCAAGGGGGCAACTATAATTCACCCCTCCACTTT	CSARDHQGGNYNSPLHF
TRBD2	TRBJ2-2	.	TRBV5-1	TGCGCCAGCAGCCCCTCGGGGAGGGGTAATGTCGGGGAGCTGTTTTTT	CASSPSGRGNVGELFF
.	TRBJ1-5	few	TRBV4-2	TGTGCCAGCAGCCAAGAATCCAGCTATCAGCCCCAGCATTTT	CASSQESSYQPQHF
TRBD2	TRBJ2-5	.	TRBV29-1	TGCAGCTCGGGACTAGCGGGTCCCAGCGAGACCCAGTACTTC	CSSGLAGPSETQYF
.	TRBJ2-3	few	TRBV4-3	TGCGCCAGCAGCCAGGGGGGAACGGGGGGCAGCACAGATACGCAGTATTTT	CASSQGGTGGSTDTQYF
.	TRBJ1-4	.	TRBV5-1	TGCGCCAGCAGCTTGGCCAGCGGGGAAAGTAAAGAAAAACTGTTTTTT	CASSLASGESKEKLFF
.	TRBJ1-1	.	TRBV4-1	TGCGCCAGCAGCCAAATGGGGGGTGGAGCTTTCTTT	CASSQMGGGAFF
.	TRBJ1-1	few	TRBV4-2	TGTGCCAGCAGATACTGGGGAGGAGCTGAAGCTTTCTTT	CASRYWGGAEAFF
.	TRBJ1-1	.	TRBV20-1	TGCAGTGCTCCCGAGATCGCCCTAAGTGAAGCTTTCTTT	CSAPEIALSEAFF
.	TRBJ2-3	few	TRBV2	TGTGCCAGCACGGATTTATCGAGAGAGGATACGCAGTATTTT	CASTDLSREDTQYF
.	TRBJ1-4	.	TRBV5-1	TGCGCCAGCAGCTTGGGACCCTCGTTAGCTAATGAAAAACTGTTTTTT	CASSLGPSLANEKLFF
TRBD1	TRBJ2-7	many	TRBV19	TGTGCCAGTAGTAGCCGGGACAGAGTTTACGAGCAGTACTTC	CASSSRDRVYEQYF
TRBD2	TRBJ2-1	.	TRBV3-1	TGTGCCAGCAGCCAAGATTTAGCGGGAGCTTCAGTCAATGAGCAGTTCTTC	CASSQDLAGASVNEQFF
.	TRBJ2-5	.	TRBV6-6	TGTGCCAGCAGTTACCTGCGGTCGGCGGTAACCGAAGAGACCCAGTACTTC	CASSYLRSAVTEETQYF
.	TRBJ2-7	.	TRBV6-1	TGTGCCAGCAGGGACAGTACCTCCTACGAGCAGTACTTC	CASRDSTSYEQYF
.	TRBJ1-5	.	TRBV6-1	TGTGCCAGCAGTGAACCTCGGCAGCCCCAGCATTTT	CASSEPRQPQHF
TRBD1	TRBJ1-4	few	TRBV12-5	TGTGCTAGTGGTTTTCAGGGGGCGCCGGGGTCTAATGAAAAACTGTTTTTT	CASGFQGAPGSNEKLFF
.	TRBJ1-2	.	TRBV6-2/TRBV6-3	TGTGCCAGCAGACGGGACACCGCTAACTATGGCTACACCTTC	CASRRDTANYGYTF
.	TRBJ2-7	.	TRBV6-2/TRBV6-3	TGTGCCAGCAGTTACGGCTACTCCTACGAGCAGTACTTC	CASSYGYSYEQYF
.	TRBJ1-1	.	TRBV20-1	TGCAGTGCTACCGGGGGGCAGAAACCTAGCACTGAAGCTTTCTTT	CSATGGQKPSTEAFF
.	TRBJ2-7	.	TRBV29-1	TGCAGCGTTGTGGGGGTGGCCTACGAGCAGTACTTC	CSVVGVAYEQYF
.	TRBJ1-5	few	TRBV19	TGTGCCAGTAGTATGGTAGGGACCCCTTCGGATCAGCCCCAGCATTTT	CASSMVGTPSDQPQHF
TRBD2	TRBJ2-7	few	TRBV7-3	TGTGCCAGCAGCCAGGGGACTAGCGGGGACGCCGGGGAGCAGTACTTC	CASSQGTSGDAGEQYF
TRBD2	TRBJ2-5	once	TRBV5-1	TGCGCCAGCAGCTTGGGGCAAGCGGGAGGGAAAGAGACCCAGTACTTC	CASSLGQAGGKETQYF
.	TRBJ1-3	.	TRBV3-1	TGTGCCAGCAGCCAAGATTGGCTGCTTCAGGGAAACACCATATATTTT	CASSQDWLLQGNTIYF
TRBD2	TRBJ2-1	.	TRBV6-1	TGTGCCAGCAGTGAAGCCCTCGGGACTAGCGGGAGGTACAATGAGCAGTTCTTC	CASSEALGTSGRYNEQFF
TRBD1	TRBJ2-7	few	TRBV10-3	TGTGCCACACAGACAGGGAGCTACGAGCAGTACTTC	CATQTGSYEQYF
TRBD1	TRBJ2-3	once	TRBV28	TGTGCCAGCAGTAGACAGGGAATCACAGATACGCAGTATTTT	CASSRQGITDTQYF
TRBD1	TRBJ2-7	.	TRBV20-1	TGCAGTGCGGGACAGGGAGACGAGCAGTACTTC	CSAGQGDEQYF
.	TRBJ1-1	.	TRBV12-3/TRBV12-4	TGTGCCAGCAGCCTACAGGTAGTCCCTAAAGCCTCCTTT	CASSLQVVPKASF
.	TRBJ1-1	few	TRBV29-1	TGCAGCGTTGAAGGAGCATTTTCGAATGCTGAAGCGTTCTTT	CSVEGAFSNAEAFF
.	TRBJ2-1	.	TRBV9	TGTGCCAGCAGCCTGGAGGGGGCGAAGTACAATGAGCAGTTCTTC	CASSLEGAKYNEQFF
TRBD2	TRBJ2-5	few	TRBV5-5	TGTGTCAGCAGCTTGGGACTAGCGGGGACCCAAGAGACCCAGTACTTC	CVSSLGLAGTQETQYF
TRBD1	TRBJ1-1	.	TRBV27	TGTGCCAGCAGTTCGGGACAGGGAATGAGGACTGAAGCTTTCTTT	CASSSGQGMRTEAFF
TRBD1	TRBJ2-7	.	TRBV5-1	TGCGCCAGCAGCTTGATACAGGGGCGCTTGGCCGAGCAGTACTTC	CASSLIQGRLAEQYF
.	TRBJ2-7	.	TRBV6-1	TGTGCCAGCAGTCAACCGGGACATTATTCTAAAGGACCCTACGAGCAGTACTTC	CASSQPGHYSKGPYEQYF
.	TRBJ1-5	.	TRBV7-2	TGTGCCAGCAGCTTGTGTCCAGGGGAAAAACAGCCCCAGCATTTT	CASSLCPGEKQPQHF
.	TRBJ1-2	few	TRBV6-1	TGTGCCAGCAGTGGCAGAGTTTTGGGTAATGGCTACACCTTC	CASSGRVLGNGYTF